These 25 T cell receptor beta chains share one sample of origin, sequenced in a study of T cells after yellow fever vaccination. TCRdb redid the calling of the 5' RACE reads with MiXCR, one entry per CDR3 protein. The data contain 250,000 or so distinct CDR3 sequences, about 3.5% of them singletons. This specimen was PBMCs, taken 15 days after the yellow fever booster vaccination. These receptors originate from a man aged 18-30 years who received the YFV17D yellow fever vaccine.

This clonotype occurred many times. This chain joins TRBV10-3 and TRBJ2-1; the D gene is possibly TRBD2 (6 bases). CDR1 and CDR2 (germline): ENHRY, SYGVKD. This CDR3 contains 16 residues. With 1 base removed from V and 2 bases from J, the gap between germline ends came to 12 bases. The CDR3 coding sequence is TGTGCCATCAGTGAGTTTACGGGGAGGCCCTACAATGAGCAGTTCTTC. Its protein product is CAISEFTGRPYNEQFF.

This clonotype occurred many times. V usage is TRBV10-3 and J usage is TRBJ2-7; no firm D call. The V end was cut by 0 bases, the J end by 6 bases, with 12 bases between. Per the germline V gene, CDR1 is ENHRY and CDR2 is SYGVKD. CDR3 length equals 14 residues. In DNA, the CDR3 is TGTGCCATCAGTGAGTCGTCGAAAGGTCGCGAGCAGTACGTC. Its translation is CAISESSKGREQYV.

The chain recombines TRBV7-6 with TRBJ2-2, with D uncertain. Trimming shortened V by 2 bases and J by 6 bases, and 7 bases separated the two germline ends. The CDR3 loop spans 13 amino acids. The V gene's germline CDR1 is SGHVS and CDR2 FNYEAQ. CDR3 in amino acids: CASSLLTSGELFF. CDR3 DNA sequence: TGTGCCAGCAGCTTATTGACCTCCGGGGAGCTGTTTTTT.

This clonotype has at least ten counts. The rearrangement links TRBV5-6 to TRBJ2-2; 10 nucleotides align to TRBD2. Germline CDR1 and CDR2: SGHDT and YYEEEE. V shed 4 bases and J 5 bases; nucleotides not matched to a gene: 8. The length of the CDR3 is 16 residues. The CDR3 DNA reads as TGTGCCAGCAGCCCCCAACTAGCGGGGCTTACCGGGGAGCTGTTTTTT. This translates into CASSPQLAGLTGELFF.

This clonotype occurred many times. The rearrangement links TRBV2 to TRBJ2-7; the D is unclear. CDR1 SNHLY and CDR2 FYNNEI come from the germline V gene. The V end was cut by 3 bases, the J end by 2 bases, with 2 bases between. This CDR3 is built from 11 residues. The CDR3 DNA reads as TGTGCCAGCAGTGATACCTACGAGCAGTACGTC. Protein sequence: CASSDTYEQYV.

The sample holds many counts of this clonotype. The genes are TRBV21-1 and TRBJ1-5; the table's TRBD1 call for D was not verified on the DNA. TRBV21-1 is a pseudogene segment. The CDR3 consists of 15 residues. The CDR3 loop is CASSKVRDKNQPQHF. DNA of the CDR3: TGTGCCAGCAGCAAAGTCAGGGACAAAAATCAGCCCCAGCATTTT.

Many counts were recorded for this clonotype. The gene calls are TRBV28 and TRBJ2-7; D is tentatively TRBD1 or TRBD2 (5 bases each). Germline V CDR1 and CDR2: MDHEN, SYDVKM. The CDR3 spans 12 residues. The germline V and J ends were trimmed by 2 bases and 9 bases, with 11 bases remaining between them. CDR3 amino acids: CASSLQRGRQYV. The CDR3 bases are TGTGCCAGCAGTTTACAGAGGGGCCGGCAGTACGTC.

Many counts were recorded for this clonotype. The genes are TRBV2 and TRBJ2-3; 16 positions agree with TRBD2. The CDR3 is 18 residues long. The V gene's germline CDR1 is SNHLY and CDR2 FYNNEI. Trimming at V came to 4 bases and at J to 2 bases, leaving 6 bases not matched to a gene. The CDR3 loop is CASSVGLAGGRVTDTQYF. CDR3 DNA sequence: TGTGCCAGCAGTGTGGGACTAGCGGGGGGGCGTGTCACAGATACGCAGTATTTT.

This clonotype appeared many times. CDR3: CSVRFMGTEAFF. CDR3 in DNA: TGCAGCGTTCGATTTATGGGCACTGAAGCTTTCTTT. The chain recombines TRBV29-1 with TRBJ1-1, with D uncertain. V was shortened by 5 bases and J by 4 bases, with 11 bases between the two germline ends. Germline CDR1 is SQVTM and CDR2 is ANQGSEA. CDR3 length equals 12 residues.

This clonotype was detected ten times or more. As DNA, the CDR3 is TGTGCCAGCAGCTTGAACAGGCCCTACGAGCAGTACGTC. Translating gives CASSLNRPYEQYV. The chain joins TRBV7-9 to TRBJ2-7; a possible D gene is TRBD1 (5 bases). Germline V lookup: CDR1 SEHNR, CDR2 FQNEAQ (reference sequence). V lost 3 bases to trimming and J lost 2 bases, with 8 bases between them. The CDR3 runs to 13 residues.

Ten or more counts support this clonotype. V gene TRBV2 combines with J gene TRBJ2-1; 7 bases agree with TRBD2. Germline trimming cut 4 bases from V and 3 bases from J; bases unmatched to any gene: 6. The CDR3 has 15 amino acids. Germline assignment: CDR1 SNHLY and CDR2 FYNNEI. CDR3 in DNA: TGTGCCAGCAGTGGTGGGGCGGGGGTCTACAATGAGCAGTTCTTC. Amino acids: CASSGGAGVYNEQFF.

A word on this clonotype: A much bigger clone sits one base away, suggesting this may be a read error. The chain recombines TRBV4-1 with TRBJ2-1; 13 nucleotides agree with TRBD2. Germline CDR1 and CDR2: MGHRA and YSYEKL. The CDR3 has 16 residues. The CDR3 loop reads CASSQDGTSGGEEQSF. The CDR3 DNA is TGCGCCAGCAGCCAAGATGGAACTAGCGGGGGGGAGGAGCAGTCCTTC.

This clonotype occurred a few times. The chain links TRBV6-2 or TRBV6-3 to TRBJ2-1, with TRBD2 matching over 10 bases. Germline V gene data show CDR1 as MNHEY and CDR2 as SVGEGT. The CDR3 has 15 amino acids. The V gene end was trimmed by 5 bases and the J gene end by 8 bases; junction bases not matched to a gene: 9. This CDR3 reads CASSQRTSGTDEQFF. As DNA, the CDR3 is TGTGCCAGCAGTCAGCGGACTAGCGGCACGGATGAGCAGTTCTTC.

This clonotype was found many times. The chain uses TRBV20-1 and TRBJ2-3; 8 bases fit TRBD2. Germline assignment: CDR1 DFQATT and CDR2 SNEGSKA (reference sequence). This CDR3 spans 13 amino acids. V was clipped by 1 base and J by 4 bases; unmatched bases: 1. CDR3 bases: TGCAGTGCTAGAGTAGCGGGGCCAGATACGCAGTATTTT. Its translation is CSARVAGPDTQYF.

This clonotype has at least ten counts. The chain employs TRBV20-1 and TRBJ2-2; either TRBD1 or TRBD2 may fit D (6 bases each). Trimming took 0 bases from V and 6 from J, leaving 11 bases between them. The germline V gene has CDR1 DFQATT and CDR2 SNEGSKA (reference sequence). There are 14 residues in the CDR3. CDR3 sequence reads: CSARDVEGAGELFF. In nucleotides, the CDR3 is TGCAGTGCTAGAGATGTGGAGGGGGCCGGGGAGCTGTTTTTT.

This clonotype was detected many times. The J gene is TRBJ2-3, the V gene TRBV20-1, with D perhaps being TRBD1 or TRBD2 (7 bases each). Between the trimmed V and J ends, which lost 4 bases and 6 bases, there was a span of 17 bases. This CDR3 is 14 amino acids long. The V gene's germline CDR1 is DFQATT and CDR2 SNEGSKA (reference sequence). CDR3 sequence reads: CSATRAGGADTQYF. The CDR3 bases are TGCAGTGCTACCCGGGCAGGGGGGGCGGATACGCAGTATTTT.

This clonotype was seen repeatedly, ten times or more. The CDR3 spells CASSYSTRYYYGYTF. As DNA, the CDR3 is TGTGCCAGCAGTTACTCGACCAGATACTACTATGGCTACACCTTC. The rearrangement uses TRBV6-2 or TRBV6-3 and TRBJ1-2; D remains unclear. Trimming took off 0 bases at V and 3 bases at J, with 11 bases between the two ends. The CDR3 is 15 amino acids. From germline, CDR1 is MNHEY and CDR2 SVGEGT.

This clonotype appeared many times. The chain couples TRBV28 to TRBJ2-3; D ambiguous. V dropped 6 bases and J dropped 11 bases, with 18 bases sitting between them. The CDR3 sequence is 13 residues long. Germline CDR1 MDHEN, CDR2 SYDVKM. CDR3 region: CASSPNPGHLQYF. The CDR3 DNA reads TGTGCCAGCAGCCCGAACCCCGGGCATTTGCAGTATTTT.

This clonotype came up many times. The chain joins TRBV28 to TRBJ2-5; 13 bases line up with TRBD2. V shed 4 bases and J 1 base; nucleotides not matched to a gene: 9. Germline CDR1 is MDHEN and CDR2 is SYDVKM. The CDR3 sequence is 18 residues long. Here the CDR3 reads CASSWTSGGEGVQETQYF. CDR3 sequence (DNA): TGTGCCAGCAGTTGGACTAGCGGGGGAGAGGGGGTCCAAGAGACCCAGTACTTC.

This clonotype was detected many times. The chain links TRBV5-1 to TRBJ2-3; 11 nucleotides align to TRBD2. The germline V gene encodes CDR1 SGHRS and CDR2 YFSETQ. The CDR3 runs to 17 residues. V dropped 3 bases and J dropped 3; count of bases not matched to a gene: 9. The CDR3: CASSSRLSGGVTDTQYF. Written as DNA, the CDR3 is TGCGCCAGCAGCTCTCGACTTAGCGGGGGGGTTACAGATACGCAGTATTTT.

This clonotype was detected ten times or more. The rearrangement links TRBV11-1 to TRBJ2-7; D gene ambiguous. The CDR3 runs 13 residues. The germline V gene has CDR1 SGHAT and CDR2 FQDESV (reference sequence). V dropped 4 bases and J dropped 1 base, with 8 bases sitting between them. CDR3 sequence reads: CASSSMESYEQYV. As DNA, the CDR3 is TGTGCCAGCAGCTCGATGGAATCCTACGAGCAGTACGTC.

This clonotype was counted many times. CDR3 sequence: CASSLNGFYGYTF. The CDR3 DNA is TGTGCCAGCAGCTTGAACGGTTTCTATGGCTACACCTTC. The V and J genes are TRBV5-4 and TRBJ1-2; D is ambiguous. This CDR3 is 13 amino acids long. Trimming pared 1 base from V and 4 bases from J, leaving 8 bases between. Germline V gene sequence: CDR1 SGHNT, CDR2 YYREEE (reference sequence).

The table lists this clonotype with many counts. The chain couples TRBV6-2 or TRBV6-3 to TRBJ2-1; the D gene is possibly TRBD1 (6 bases). Trimming cost V 5 bases and J 7 bases, with 9 bases left between them. CDR3 length equals 12 residues. Germline V lookup: CDR1 MNHEY, CDR2 SVGEGT. This chain's CDR3 is CASSHRANEQFF. The CDR3 DNA sequence: TGTGCCAGCAGTCACAGGGCTAATGAGCAGTTCTTC.

This clonotype was seen a handful of times. The chain combines TRBV5-6 with TRBJ1-2, with D possibly being TRBD1 (5 bases). The length of the CDR3 is 17 residues. V was shortened by 0 bases and J by 6 bases, with 21 bases between the two germline ends. Germline CDR1 is SGHDT and CDR2 is YYEEEE. As DNA, the CDR3 is TGTGCCAGCAGCTTGGGGTTATTCTCAGGGATTACGAATGGCTACACCTTC. This translates into CASSLGLFSGITNGYTF.

This clonotype was counted a few times. The chain couples TRBV6-5 to TRBJ2-2; TRBD1 might be the D (6 bases). The CDR3 is 14 amino acids. Germline V lookup: CDR1 MNHEY, CDR2 SVGAGI. V lost 4 bases and J 3 bases, leaving 9 bases between the germline ends. The CDR3 protein is CASSSRTDTGELFF. CDR3 nucleotides: TGTGCCAGCAGTTCGCGGACAGACACCGGGGAGCTGTTTTTT.